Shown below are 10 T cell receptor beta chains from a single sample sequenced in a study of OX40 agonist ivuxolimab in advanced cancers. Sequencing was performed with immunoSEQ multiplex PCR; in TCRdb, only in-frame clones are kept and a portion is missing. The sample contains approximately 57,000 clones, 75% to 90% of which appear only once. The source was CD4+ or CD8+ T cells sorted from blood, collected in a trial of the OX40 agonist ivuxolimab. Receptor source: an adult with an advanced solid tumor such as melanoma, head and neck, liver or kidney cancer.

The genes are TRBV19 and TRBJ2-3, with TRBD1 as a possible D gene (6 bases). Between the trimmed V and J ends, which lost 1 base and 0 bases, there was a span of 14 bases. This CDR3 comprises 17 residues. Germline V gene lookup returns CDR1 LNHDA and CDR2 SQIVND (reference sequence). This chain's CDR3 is CASSIGQGLTSTDTQYF. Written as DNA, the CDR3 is TGTGCCAGTAGTATAGGTCAGGGGTTAACTAGCACAGATACGCAGTATTTT.

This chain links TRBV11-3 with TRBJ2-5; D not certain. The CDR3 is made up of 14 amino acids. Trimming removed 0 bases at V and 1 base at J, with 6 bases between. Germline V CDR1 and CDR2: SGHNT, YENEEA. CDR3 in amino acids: CASSLDRTQETQYF. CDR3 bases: TGTGCCAGCAGCTTAGATAGGACCCAAGAGACCCAGTACTTC.

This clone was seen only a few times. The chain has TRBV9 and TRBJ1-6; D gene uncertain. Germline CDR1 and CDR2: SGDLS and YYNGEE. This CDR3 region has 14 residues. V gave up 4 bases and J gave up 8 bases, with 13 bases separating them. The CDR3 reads CASSWRESDSPLHF. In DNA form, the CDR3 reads TGTGCCAGCAGCTGGCGGGAGAGTGATTCACCCCTCCACTTT. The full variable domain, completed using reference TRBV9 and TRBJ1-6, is DSGVTQTPKHLITATGQRVTLRCSPRSGDLSVYWYQQSLDQGLQFLIQYYNGEERAKGNILERFSAQQFPDLHSELNLSSLELGDSALYFCASSWRESDSPLHFGNGTRLTVT.

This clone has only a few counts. The CDR3 reads CASSSRTSGLYNEQFF. The DNA of the CDR3 is TGTGCCAGCAGTTCCCGGACTAGCGGCCTGTACAATGAGCAGTTCTTC. V gene TRBV6-5 combines with J gene TRBJ2-1; 10 bases match TRBD2. Germline V CDR1 and CDR2: MNHEY, SVGAGI. The CDR3 spans 16 residues. J lost 4 bases, V lost 4 bases, and 7 bases had no gene match.

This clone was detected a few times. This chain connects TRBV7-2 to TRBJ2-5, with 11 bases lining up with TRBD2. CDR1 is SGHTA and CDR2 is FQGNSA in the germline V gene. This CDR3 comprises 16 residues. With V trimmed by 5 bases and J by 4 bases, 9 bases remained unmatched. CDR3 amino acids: CASSQRLAGPRETQYF. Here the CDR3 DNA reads TGTGCCAGCAGCCAGCGACTAGCGGGGCCCAGAGAGACCCAGTACTTC.

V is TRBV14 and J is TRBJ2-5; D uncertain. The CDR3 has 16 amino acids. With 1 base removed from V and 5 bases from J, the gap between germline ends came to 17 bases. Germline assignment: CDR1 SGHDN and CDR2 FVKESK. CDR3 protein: CASSQGRPPLSETQYF. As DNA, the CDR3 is TGTGCCAGCAGCCAAGGACGACCACCTCTGAGCGAGACCCAGTACTTC. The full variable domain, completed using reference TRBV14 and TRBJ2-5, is EAGVTQFPSHSVIEKGQTVTLRCDPISGHDNLYWYRRVMGKEIKFLLHFVKESKQDESGMPNNRFLAERTGGTYSTLKVQPAELEDSGVYFCASSQGRPPLSETQYFGPGTRLLVL.

CDR3 loop: CASEGDPPVENTIYF. CDR3 DNA sequence: TGTGCCAGCGAGGGGGACCCCCCAGTGGAAAACACCATATATTTT. The V call is TRBV2, the J call TRBJ1-3; D might be TRBD1 (6 bases). The CDR3 consists of 15 residues. Germline-derived CDR1 and CDR2 are SNHLY and FYNNEI. The V end was cut by 8 bases, the J end by 6 bases, with 20 bases between.

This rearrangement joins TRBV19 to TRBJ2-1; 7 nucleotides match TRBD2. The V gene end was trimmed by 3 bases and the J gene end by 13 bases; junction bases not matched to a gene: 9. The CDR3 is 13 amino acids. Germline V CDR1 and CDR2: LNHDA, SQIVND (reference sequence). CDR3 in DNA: TGTGCCAGTAGTATCGGCCTAGCGGCTTACCAGTTCTTC. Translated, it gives CASSIGLAAYQFF. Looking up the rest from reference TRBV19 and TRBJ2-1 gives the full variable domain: DGGITQSPKYLFRKEGQNVTLSCEQNLNHDAMYWYRQDPGQGLRLIYYSQIVNDFQKGDIAEGYSVSREKKESFPLTVTSAQKNPTAFYLCASSIGLAAYQFFGPGTRLTVL.

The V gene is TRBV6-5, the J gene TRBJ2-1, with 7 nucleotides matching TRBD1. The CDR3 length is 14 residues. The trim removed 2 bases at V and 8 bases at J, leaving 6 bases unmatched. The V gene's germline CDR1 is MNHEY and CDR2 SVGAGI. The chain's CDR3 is CASSYDRQGDEQFF. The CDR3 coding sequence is TGTGCCAGCAGTTACGACCGGCAGGGGGATGAGCAGTTCTTC.

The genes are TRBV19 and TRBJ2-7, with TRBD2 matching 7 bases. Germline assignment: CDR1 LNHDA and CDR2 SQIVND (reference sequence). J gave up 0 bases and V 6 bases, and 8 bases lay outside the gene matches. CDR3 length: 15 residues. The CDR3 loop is CASSFRGDSSYEQYF. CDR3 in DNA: TGTGCCAGTAGCTTCCGGGGGGATTCCTCCTACGAGCAGTACTTC.